This T cell receptor beta chain was sequenced during a study of shared clonotypes between healthy human individuals. The V gene lost 2 bases and the J gene lost 5 bases, with 7 bases spanning the gap. The CDR3 consists of 11 residues. The germline V gene encodes CDR1 DFQATT and CDR2 SNEGSKA (reference sequence). The data were produced by immunoSEQ multiplex PCR, yet TCRdb's version contains in-frame clones alone and is incomplete. The table has about 960,000 clones, approximately 76% seen once. The investigators split CD4+ cells into a CD45RA+ naive subset and a CD45RA-negative memory subset. Input material: memory CD4+ T cells sorted from blood. Subset given: CD45RA-negative fraction. This chain links TRBV20-1 with TRBJ2-7; maybe TRBD2 (6 bases). The receptor was derived from a man between 18 and 35 years old in good health. DNA for the CDR3: TGCAGTGCTAGATGGGAGGACGAGCAGTACTTC. It yields the protein CSARWEDEQYF.